This record looks at one TCR beta chain sequence and its context. How the authors handled the data: Amplifying reference gene primers gave estimates of nucleated cell counts. Sequenced by immunoSEQ multiplex PCR; TCRdb stores in-frame clones only, minus some. The DNA was the basis for D and trimming; V, J and clone size are from that table. The data contain about 77,000 clones, less than 85% of them singletons. The record originates from a study of blood T cell repertoires in COVID-19. The CDR3 spans 13 residues. V was clipped by 6 bases and J by 3 bases; unmatched bases: 2. The sample taken for sequencing was peripheral blood. The TCR was taken from a woman aged 70-85 years with acute or convalescent COVID-19. The chain carries TRBV12-3 or TRBV12-4 and TRBJ2-1, with TRBD1 matching over 7 bases. Here the CDR3 reads CASRGDSYNEQFF. The CDR3 DNA reads as TGTGCCAGCAGAGGGGACAGCTACAATGAGCAGTTCTTC.